This TCR beta chain was observed in a study of CD8+CD57+ T cells in acquired aplastic anemia. Findings of the study overall: Overlap between patients and controls comprised 25 to 35 CD8+ CDR3 sequences.

Genomic DNA, the template, was used for profiling of the TCR beta VDJ and CDR3. TCRdb reanalysed the reads using MiXCR and keeps one entry per CDR3 protein. The sample comprises fewer than 250,000 distinct CDR3 sequences, 45% to 50% of which are singletons, and 7% to 10% rests with the top ten. Of note for this clonotype: The antigen remains undetermined.

V gave up 2 bases and J gave up 5 bases, with 6 bases separating them. Germline-derived CDR1 and CDR2 are MNHNY and SVGAGI (reference sequence). The CDR3 covers 12 residues. Sequencing involved patients with CD8+CD57+ cell expansion previously shown by flow cytometry. Each patient had severe acquired aplastic anemia. The sequence derives from a human donor with aplastic anemia. The J gene is TRBJ2-5, the V gene TRBV6-6, with D uncertain. Material for sequencing was sorted CD4+, CD8+, or CD8+CD57+ T cells (not recorded which) from PBMCs. The CDR3, as DNA: TGTGCCAGCAGTTACCAGTTGGAGACCCAGTACTTC. It encodes CASSYQLETQYF.